This entry is about one T cell receptor beta chain. Its cognate antigen is unknown. A second about 7 to 11 cycle PCR used barcoded and J-beta primers. Each cDNA molecule carried a tag from a template-switch adaptor that contained 12 random nucleotides. From the 5' RACE reads, TCRdb called clonotypes with MiXCR, one entry per CDR3 protein. The repertoire consists of over 1,500,000 distinct CDR3 sequences, with about two fifths occurring once and the leading ten covering under 25%. With 1 base removed from V and 11 bases from J, the gap between germline ends came to 14 bases. Germline CDR1 and CDR2: SGHTA and FQGNSA. The CDR3 consists of 13 residues. Healthy Russian Caucasian donors spanned ages roughly 6 to 100 years. Ten milliliters of peripheral blood were drawn from each donor. The sample belongs to a study of blood T cells in healthy people across ages. General observations from the study: From one million sequenced T cells, diversity estimates were lower bounds.

The chain couples TRBV7-2 to TRBJ1-1, with D unclear. This clonotype was obtained from a human donor in good health. The specimen sequenced was blood. The CDR3 is CASSLDGEVGAFF. The CDR3 coding sequence is TGTGCCAGCAGCTTAGACGGGGAGGTCGGGGCTTTCTTT.